The 32 T cell receptor beta chains given below trace back to one sample, sequenced in a study of blood T cell repertoires in COVID-19 (dated by TCRdb to the early 2020s). The method was the immunoSEQ multiplex PCR assay. This immuneACCESS table, as held by TCRdb, lists in-frame sequences with V and J called but not all clones. Of the missing ones, under half trace to an unresolved V gene in checked studies; the others have no known cause. The sample data list about 480,000 clones, and 70% to 90% of these were observed just once. The ten largest account for roughly 2% of the sample. Sample: PBMCs or T cells enriched from blood (not recorded which). These receptor sequences come from a young woman with acute COVID-19.

The chain combines TRBV20-1 with TRBJ2-3; maybe TRBD1 (5 bases). Trimming took off 7 bases at V and 0 bases at J, with 5 bases between the two ends. CDR3 length: 11 amino acids. Germline V gene data show CDR1 as DFQATT and CDR2 as SNEGSKA (reference sequence). In DNA form, the CDR3 reads TGCAGTGGGGGCAGCACAGATACGCAGTATTTT. Protein sequence: CSGGSTDTQYF.

The chain recombines TRBV29-1 with TRBJ2-5; the match to TRBD1 covers 7 bases. The J segment lost 1 base and the V segment lost 4 bases, leaving 6 bases of the junction unmatched. Looked up from germline, CDR1 is SQVTM and CDR2 is ANQGSEA. This CDR3 contains 14 residues. Here the CDR3 reads CSVGDRSPQETQYF. The CDR3 DNA follows: TGCAGCGTTGGGGACAGAAGCCCCCAAGAGACCCAGTACTTC.

This clone was picked up many times. This chain uses TRBV6-4 with TRBJ1-1, with 8 bases identical to TRBD1. The germline gives CDR1 MRHNA, CDR2 SNTAGT. The CDR3 is made up of 13 amino acids. Losses at the gene ends were 5 bases for V and 3 bases for J; bases not matched to a gene: 2. As DNA, the CDR3 is TGTGCCAGCAGTCTGGACAGGGACACTGAAGCTTTCTTT. The encoded protein is CASSLDRDTEAFF.

The rearrangement links TRBV7-3 to TRBJ1-5, with D perhaps matching TRBD1 (5 bases). Germline CDR1 SGHTA, CDR2 FQGTGA. Trimming cost V 0 bases and J 12 bases, with 12 bases left between them. The CDR3 is made up of 13 amino acids. The chain's CDR3 is CASSLTTDTSQHF. CDR3 coding DNA: TGTGCCAGCAGCTTAACGACGGACACAAGCCAGCATTTT.

The chain recombines TRBV7-9 with TRBJ2-3; D perhaps matches TRBD1 (5 bases). CDR3 length: 15 residues. Germline CDR1 reads SEHNR; CDR2 reads FQNEAQ (reference sequence). Trimming shortened V by 5 bases and J by 0 bases, and 12 bases separated the two germline ends. The CDR3 DNA is TGTGCCAGCAGCCACCTGACAGAGAGCACAGATACGCAGTATTTT. Protein: CASSHLTESTDTQYF.

The rearrangement joins TRBV11-2 to TRBJ1-1; a weak D match, TRBD1 (5 bases). V gave up 0 bases and J gave up 3 bases, with 23 bases separating them. The CDR3 is made up of 19 amino acids. Germline CDR1 SGHAT, CDR2 FQNNGV. Here the CDR3 DNA reads TGTGCCAGCAGCTTAGAGGTGTCAGGGAGGGGAGTACGGGACACTGAAGCTTTCTTT. Translating gives CASSLEVSGRGVRDTEAFF.

The chain employs TRBV3-1 (or the pseudogene TRBV3-2) and TRBJ2-7; 8 positions agree with TRBD1. The CDR3 is 15 residues long. The V gene end was trimmed by 1 base and the J gene end by 6 bases; junction bases not matched to a gene: 8. Germline V gives CDR1 LGHDT, CDR2 YNNKEL (reference sequence). The CDR3: CASSQAPTGGGEQYF. The CDR3 DNA reads as TGTGCCAGCAGCCAAGCCCCAACAGGGGGAGGCGAGCAGTACTTC.

This chain links TRBV6-5 with TRBJ1-3; D may be TRBD1 (6 bases). V dropped 6 bases and J dropped 7 bases, with 13 bases sitting between them. Germline CDR1 and CDR2: MNHEY and SVGAGI. The CDR3 spans 13 residues. The CDR3, as DNA: TGTGCCAGCAGGAGGGAGGGGGTTAACACCATATATTTT. This gives the protein CASRREGVNTIYF.

This chain connects TRBV5-4 to TRBJ1-1; D call uncertain. The V end was cut by 2 bases, the J end by 2 bases, with 10 bases between. CDR3 length equals 14 residues. Germline CDR1 SGHNT, CDR2 YYREEE (reference sequence). CDR3 loop: CASSFEPFNTEAFF. Here the CDR3 DNA reads TGTGCCAGCAGCTTTGAGCCCTTCAACACTGAAGCTTTCTTT.

The CDR3 is CASSQGQGPLEEQYF. For the CDR3, the DNA is TGTGCCAGCAGCCAGGGACAGGGCCCTCTTGAGGAGCAGTACTTC. The rearrangement links TRBV7-6 to TRBJ2-7, with 9 bases that match TRBD1. The CDR3 runs 15 residues. V lost 5 bases to trimming and J lost 7 bases; unmatched junction nucleotides: 12. From germline, CDR1 is SGHVS and CDR2 FNYEAQ.

This chain joins TRBV3-1 (or the pseudogene TRBV3-2) and TRBJ2-2, with 8 bases identical to TRBD1. The CDR3 runs to 17 residues. Germline V gene data show CDR1 as LGHDT and CDR2 as YNNKEL (reference sequence). V dropped 1 base and J dropped 2; count of bases not matched to a gene: 6. The CDR3 region has the DNA TGTGCCAGCAGCCAAGGGTACAGGGGGTTTAACACCGGGGAGCTGTTTTTT. It translates to CASSQGYRGFNTGELFF.

The chain uses TRBV29-1 and TRBJ1-1; 7 positions match TRBD1. The CDR3 has 12 residues. Germline loops: CDR1 SQVTM, CDR2 ANQGSEA. Unmatched junction bases numbered 2, after V lost 4 bases and J lost 3 bases. The CDR3 DNA reads TGCAGCGTTGGTCAGGGGGACACTGAAGCTTTCTTT. This sequence encodes CSVGQGDTEAFF.

V is TRBV25-1 and J is TRBJ2-7, with 9 bases that match TRBD1. This CDR3 contains 14 residues. The V gene's germline CDR1 is MGHDK and CDR2 SYGVNS. J lost 4 bases, V lost 7 bases, and 8 bases had no gene match. CDR3 in amino acids: CASTTGTGKYEQYF. CDR3 sequence (DNA): TGTGCCAGCACCACCGGGACAGGGAAATACGAGCAGTACTTC.

The chain employs TRBV5-1 and TRBJ1-5; maybe TRBD1 (5 bases). The CDR3 totals 13 residues. Trimming pared 4 bases from V and 7 bases from J, leaving 12 bases between. Looked up from germline, CDR1 is SGHRS and CDR2 is YFSETQ. The CDR3 spells CASSGEGQQPQHF. In DNA form, the CDR3 reads TGCGCCAGCAGCGGGGAGGGGCAGCAGCCCCAGCATTTT.

This sequence joins TRBV11-2 and TRBJ2-3; the match to TRBD2 covers 9 bases. With 1 base clipped from V and 3 bases from J, the junction kept 11 bases outside the gene matches. Per germline, CDR1 SGHAT and CDR2 FQNNGV. CDR3 size: 18 residues. CDR3 in DNA: TGTGCCAGCAGCTTAGGAGTGCAGCGGGGGGCGGTGACAGATACGCAGTATTTT. It translates to CASSLGVQRGAVTDTQYF.

The CDR3 sequence: CASSQNPRSRGSYNEQFF. The CDR3 DNA is TGCGCCAGCAGTCAGAATCCTAGAAGCAGGGGCTCCTACAATGAGCAGTTCTTC. The chain links TRBV23-1 to TRBJ2-1, with D possibly TRBD1 on 6 matching bases. TRBV23-1 carries the ORF label, with uncertain function. The CDR3 consists of 18 residues. Trimming removed 3 bases at V and 0 bases at J, with 18 bases between.

The V and J genes are TRBV7-9 and TRBJ2-7; the match to TRBD1 covers 8 bases. The V gene end was trimmed by 1 base and the J gene end by 1 base; junction bases not matched to a gene: 3. Germline CDR1 is SEHNR and CDR2 is FQNEAQ (reference sequence). The CDR3 is 15 amino acids. Here the CDR3 reads CASSLGGDRSYEQYF. The DNA for the CDR3 is TGTGCCAGCAGCTTAGGGGGGGACAGGTCCTACGAGCAGTACTTC.

This rearrangement joins TRBV19 to TRBJ2-5; D is possibly TRBD2 (5 bases). V was pared by 7 bases and J by 4 bases, with 13 bases between. CDR1 and CDR2 from the germline V gene are LNHDA and SQIVND (reference sequence). The CDR3 spans 13 residues. CDR3 region: CASNEGRVETQYF. In DNA form, the CDR3 reads TGTGCCAGTAACGAGGGTCGAGTAGAGACCCAGTACTTC.

The rearrangement links TRBV18 to TRBJ1-4; D is unclear. The germline V gene encodes CDR1 KGHSH and CDR2 LQKENI. Deletions cut 4 bases from V and 0 bases from J, with 15 bases between. CDR3 length: 17 residues. Here the CDR3 reads CASSQRLTSATNEKLFF. Here the CDR3 DNA reads TGTGCCAGCTCACAGAGGCTTACGTCCGCAACTAATGAAAAACTGTTTTTT.

The V call is TRBV11-2, the J call TRBJ1-3; D is unresolved. Trimming removed 4 bases at V and 0 bases at J, with 10 bases between. Germline V CDR1 and CDR2: SGHAT, FQNNGV. CDR3 length: 15 amino acids. The CDR3 nucleotides are TGTGCCAGCAGCTCCCGGGAGACCTCTGGAAACACCATATATTTT. It codes for CASSSRETSGNTIYF.

The CDR3 protein is CASKRDSRSQETQYF. The CDR3 nucleotides are TGTGCCAGCAAACGTGACTCAAGGAGCCAAGAGACCCAGTACTTC. The chain carries TRBV7-2 and TRBJ2-5; D uncertain. Deletions cut 7 bases from V and 1 base from J, with 16 bases between. The germline gives CDR1 SGHTA, CDR2 FQGNSA. There are 15 residues in the CDR3.

CDR3 region: CASSRGTVDGYTF. The CDR3 DNA follows: TGTGCCAGCAGTCGTGGGACAGTCGATGGCTACACCTTC. The chain combines TRBV6-5 with TRBJ1-2; 7 bases are shared with TRBD1. V was clipped by 5 bases and J by 6 bases; unmatched bases: 6. The V gene's germline CDR1 is MNHEY and CDR2 SVGAGI. The CDR3 sequence is 13 residues long.

The CDR3 loop reads CAISEGQLNTEAFF. The CDR3 nucleotides read TGTGCCATCAGTGAAGGACAGTTGAACACTGAAGCTTTCTTT. V and J are TRBV10-3 and TRBJ1-1; D is possibly TRBD1 (6 bases). CDR1 is ENHRY and CDR2 is SYGVKD in the germline V gene. The CDR3 contains 14 residues. The V gene lost 3 bases and the J gene lost 0 bases, with 8 bases spanning the gap.

The chain couples TRBV28 to TRBJ1-3; 8 nucleotides agree with TRBD1. Per the germline V gene, CDR1 is MDHEN and CDR2 is SYDVKM. Trimming took 5 bases from V and 0 from J; bases not matched to a gene: 6. This CDR3 has 16 residues. The CDR3 DNA reads as TGTGCCAGCAGTGACTACAGGGGGAGCTCTGGAAACACCATATATTTT. Its protein product is CASSDYRGSSGNTIYF.

Here the CDR3 DNA reads TGTGCCAGCAATTATGGCGGGGGGATCCTTTATAATTCACCCCTCCACTTT. The encoded protein is CASNYGGGILYNSPLHF. The chain joins TRBV28 to TRBJ1-6; tentatively, D is TRBD1 (5 bases). The V end lost 7 bases, the J end lost 4 bases, and 20 bases lay between the germline ends. Germline CDR1 and CDR2: MDHEN and SYDVKM. This CDR3 is built from 17 residues.

The rearrangement uses TRBV30 and TRBJ1-2, with D tentatively TRBD1 (5 bases). Per germline, CDR1 GTSNPN and CDR2 SVGIG (reference sequence). The V end lost 4 bases, the J end lost 3 bases, and 15 bases lay between the germline ends. This CDR3 has 14 amino acids. CDR3 in amino acids: CAWIKVGEDYGYTF. CDR3 DNA: TGTGCCTGGATAAAAGTAGGGGAGGACTATGGCTACACCTTC.

A single count supports this clone. The CDR3: CASSLGSRETQYF. The CDR3 nucleotides read TGTGCCAGCAGCTTAGGGTCCCGGGAGACCCAGTACTTC. The chain joins TRBV7-2 to TRBJ2-5; D uncertain. CDR1 and CDR2 (germline): SGHTA, FQGNSA. The V and J ends lost 1 base and 5 bases respectively, with 8 bases between them. The CDR3 covers 13 residues.

This clone showed up just once. The chain is built from TRBV4-1 and TRBJ1-1, with TRBD1 as a possible D gene (6 bases). This CDR3 comprises 13 residues. Germline V lookup: CDR1 MGHRA, CDR2 YSYEKL. Trimming took off 5 bases at V and 7 bases at J, with 14 bases between the two ends. CDR3 bases: TGCGCCAGCAGCGCACCCGGGACACTTGAAGCTTTCTTT. As protein: CASSAPGTLEAFF.

This chain links TRBV20-1 with TRBJ1-4; D ambiguous. Germline V gene data show CDR1 as DFQATT and CDR2 as SNEGSKA (reference sequence). CDR3 length: 11 amino acids. V was pared by 3 bases and J by 6 bases, with 5 bases between. CDR3 loop: CSARGDEKLFF. In DNA form, the CDR3 reads TGCAGTGCTAGGGGAGATGAAAAACTGTTTTTT.

The V gene is TRBV29-1, the J gene TRBJ2-3; 10 bases map to TRBD1. This CDR3 contains 13 residues. Germline CDR1 is SQVTM and CDR2 is ANQGSEA. The trim removed 7 bases at V and 4 bases at J, leaving 5 bases unmatched. CDR3 residues: CSGKTGGSDTQYF. The CDR3 DNA sequence: TGCAGCGGAAAGACAGGGGGCTCAGATACGCAGTATTTT.

The gene calls are TRBV5-4 and TRBJ2-2; D might be TRBD2 (6 bases). Germline lookup yields CDR1 SGHNT and CDR2 YYREEE (reference sequence). CDR3 length: 13 amino acids. Trimming stripped 3 bases from V and 6 bases from J, with 9 bases between. The CDR3 protein is CASSWDSSGELFF. The CDR3 region has the DNA TGTGCCAGCAGCTGGGACTCGTCCGGGGAGCTGTTTTTT.

This clone was recorded once. V gene TRBV6-5 combines with J gene TRBJ1-2; TRBD1 matches 7 bases. This CDR3 is 12 amino acids long. The germline V gene has CDR1 MNHEY and CDR2 SVGAGI. J gave up 6 bases and V 10 bases, and 8 bases lay outside the gene matches. The CDR3 sequence: CATTRQGDGYTF. Written as DNA, the CDR3 is TGTGCCACCACAAGACAGGGTGATGGCTACACCTTC.